This entry features one T cell receptor beta chain sequence. Its antigen is not identified. The entry originates in a study of cytomegalovirus exposure and HLA in healthy donors. General study results and limits: A few CMV-associated chains were confirmed in vitro to be specific for CMV antigens. Per a later analysis, HLA-associated TCR beta chains showed more clonal expansion than other, equally common TCR beta chains. A later analysis linked 16,951 TCR beta sequences to HLA alleles at 0.05 false discovery rate. Earlier findings revealed that most TCR beta V segments proved productive either about 87% or about 30% of the time.

Looked up from germline, CDR1 is ENHRY and CDR2 is SYGVKD. The CDR3 spans 16 residues. Unmatched junction bases numbered 6, after V lost 5 bases and J lost 4 bases. The PCR ran on 60 Vbeta and 13 Jbeta primers. Generated by immunoSEQ multiplex PCR, the TCRdb table keeps only in-frame clones and is missing some. In total, the table holds some 70,000 clones. The chain couples TRBV10-3 to TRBJ2-1, with 12 bases lining up with TRBD1. This clonotype was sampled from a man aged 40-55 years in good health and CMV-seronegative. Sequences were obtained from PBMCs. CDR3 sequence reads: CAISKPGQGAYNEQFF. The CDR3 DNA follows: TGTGCCATCAGTAAACCGGGACAGGGGGCTTACAATGAGCAGTTCTTC.